One TCR beta chain is described in this entry. These data belong to a study of blood T cell repertoires in COVID-19. Overall study context: COVID-19 samples, acute and convalescent, were from the United States, Italy and Spain.

This CDR3 contains 14 residues. V dropped 4 bases and J dropped 6; count of bases not matched to a gene: 8. Germline CDR1 reads GTSNPN; CDR2 reads SVGIG (reference sequence). Original processing methods: Amplification with reference gene primers provided the estimates of nucleated cell counts. Sequenced by immunoSEQ multiplex PCR; TCRdb stores in-frame clones only, minus some. D and trimming come from the DNA, and the V and J calls and clone size come from that table. Of about 82,000 clones listed, approximately 80% are singletons. Sequenced input: peripheral blood. This clonotype was sampled from a man of 80 years or more with active or convalescent COVID-19. The V gene is TRBV30, the J gene TRBJ2-2; 7 positions match TRBD1. The DNA of the CDR3 is TGTGCCTGGACACACAGGGGAGCGGCCGGGGAGCTGTTTTTT. It is translated as CAWTHRGAAGELFF.